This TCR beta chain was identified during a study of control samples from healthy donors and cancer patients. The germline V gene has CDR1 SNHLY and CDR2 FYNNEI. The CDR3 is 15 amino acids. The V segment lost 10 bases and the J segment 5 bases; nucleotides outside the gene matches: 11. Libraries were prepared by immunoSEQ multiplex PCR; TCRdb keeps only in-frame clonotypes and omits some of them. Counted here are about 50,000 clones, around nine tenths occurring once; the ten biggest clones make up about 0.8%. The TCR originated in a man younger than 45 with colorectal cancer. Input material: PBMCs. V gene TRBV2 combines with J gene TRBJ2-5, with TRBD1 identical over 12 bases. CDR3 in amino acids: CAISRDRGHEETQYF. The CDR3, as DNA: TGTGCCATCTCCCGGGACAGGGGGCATGAGGAGACCCAGTACTTC.